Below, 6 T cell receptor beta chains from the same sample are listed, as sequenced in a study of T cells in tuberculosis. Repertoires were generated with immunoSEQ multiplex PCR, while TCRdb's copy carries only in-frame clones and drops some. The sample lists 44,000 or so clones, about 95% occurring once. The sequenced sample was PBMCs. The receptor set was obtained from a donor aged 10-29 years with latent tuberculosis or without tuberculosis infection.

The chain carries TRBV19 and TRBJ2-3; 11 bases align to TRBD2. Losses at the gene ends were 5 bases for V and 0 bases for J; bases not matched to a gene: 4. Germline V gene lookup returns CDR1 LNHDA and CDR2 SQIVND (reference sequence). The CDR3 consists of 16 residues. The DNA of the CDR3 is TGTGCCAGTAGTGGGAGACTAGCGGGGAGCACAGATACGCAGTATTTT. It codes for CASSGRLAGSTDTQYF. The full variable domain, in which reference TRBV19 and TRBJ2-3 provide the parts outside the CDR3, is DGGITQSPKYLFRKEGQNVTLSCEQNLNHDAMYWYRQDPGQGLRLIYYSQIVNDFQKGDIAEGYSVSREKKESFPLTVTSAQKNPTAFYLCASSGRLAGSTDTQYFGPGTRLTVL.

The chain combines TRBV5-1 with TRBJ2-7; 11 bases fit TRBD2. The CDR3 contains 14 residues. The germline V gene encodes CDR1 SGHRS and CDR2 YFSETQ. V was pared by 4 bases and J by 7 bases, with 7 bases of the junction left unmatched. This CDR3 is CASSALAGDREQYF. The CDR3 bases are TGCGCCAGCAGCGCACTAGCGGGAGACCGGGAGCAGTACTTC.

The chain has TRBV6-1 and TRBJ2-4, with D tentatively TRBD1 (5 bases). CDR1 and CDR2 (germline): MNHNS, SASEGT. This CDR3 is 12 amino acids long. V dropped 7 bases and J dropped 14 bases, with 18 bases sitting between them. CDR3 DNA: TGTGCCAGCACAACCAGAGACAGAGTTAAGTACTTC. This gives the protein CASTTRDRVKYF.

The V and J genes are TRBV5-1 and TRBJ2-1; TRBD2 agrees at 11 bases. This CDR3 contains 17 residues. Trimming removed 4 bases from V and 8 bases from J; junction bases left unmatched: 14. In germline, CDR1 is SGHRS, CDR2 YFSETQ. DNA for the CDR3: TGCGCCAGCAGCCTCGGGACTAGCGGACTACGTGGGGATGAGCAGTTCTTC. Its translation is CASSLGTSGLRGDEQFF.

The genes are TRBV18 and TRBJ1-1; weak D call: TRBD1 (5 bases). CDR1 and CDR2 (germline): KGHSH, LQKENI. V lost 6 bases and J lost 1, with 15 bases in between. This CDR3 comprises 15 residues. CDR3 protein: CASSMQGIRNTEAFF. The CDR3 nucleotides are TGTGCCAGCTCGATGCAGGGTATTAGGAACACTGAAGCTTTCTTT.

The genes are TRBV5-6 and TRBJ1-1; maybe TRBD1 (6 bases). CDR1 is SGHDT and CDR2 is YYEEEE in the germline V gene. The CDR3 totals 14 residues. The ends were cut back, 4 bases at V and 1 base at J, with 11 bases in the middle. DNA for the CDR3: TGTGCCAGCAGCCTGGGACACCGGAACACTGAAGCTTTCTTT. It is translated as CASSLGHRNTEAFF.